The rows below give T cell receptor beta chains drawn from one sample of a study of identical twins. TCRdb called the 5' RACE reads again in MiXCR, with one record for every CDR3 protein. Seen here are 1.5 million to 2 million distinct CDR3 sequences, about 32% observed once, and the top ten hold around 0.3%. The sample taken for sequencing was cord blood. The receptors shown here come from a newborn girl in good health. Each CDR3 is given with its conserved first and last residue. The D gene is left open where the match is weak. The size entry is marked missing in some rows and otherwise reads once, few, many or a size class.

>NA|TRBJ2-7|TRBV20-1|TRBD2
TGCAGTGCAGTGGCTACTAGCGGTCCCTACGAGCAGTACTTC
CSAVATSGPYEQYF
>NA|TRBJ2-5|TRBV2|TRBD1
TGTGCCAACACAGGGGCTTTACAAGAGACCCAGTACTTC
CANTGALQETQYF
>NA|TRBJ2-5|TRBV7-2|TRBD2
TGTGCCGGCAGCTTAGTAGCTAGCGGGGGGCCAGGGGAGACCCAGTACTTC
CAGSLVASGGPGETQYF
>NA|TRBJ1-4|TRBV20-1|NA
TGCAGTGCTAGAGATCGTGGGGGGGCAACTAATGAAAAACTGTTTTTT
CSARDRGGATNEKLFF
>NA|TRBJ2-1|TRBV5-1|TRBD2
TGCGCCAGCAGCTTGGGTCCCAGCGGGAGTGGCAATGGGCAGTTCTTC
CASSLGPSGSGNGQFF
>NA|TRBJ1-5|TRBV28|NA
TGTGCCAGCAGTTTATGGGCAGCTAGCAATCAGCCCCAGCATTTT
CASSLWAASNQPQHF
>NA|TRBJ2-1|TRBV24-1|TRBD2
TGTGCCACCAGTGACTCCTCCGGGGGGGACAATGAGCAGTTCTTC
CATSDSSGGDNEQFF
>NA|TRBJ1-5|TRBV10-3|NA
TGTGCCATCAGTGGCATTGGGGTTCAGCCCCAGCATTTT
CAISGIGVQPQHF
>few|TRBJ2-3|TRBV4-2|TRBD2
TGTGCCAGCAGCCATATACTAGCGGGGGACACAGATACGCAGTATTTT
CASSHILAGDTDTQYF
>few|TRBJ2-1|TRBV7-8|NA
TGTGCCAGCAAGCTCGGCCACCTCAAAAGGGGCCCCAAGGGAAATGAGCAGTTCTTC
CASKLGHLKRGPKGNEQFF
>few|TRBJ2-3|TRBV15|NA
TGTGCCACCAGCAGAGATGGGGGAGGTACGCAGTATTTT
CATSRDGGGTQYF
>NA|TRBJ1-2|TRBV29-1|NA
TGCAGCGTTCGAGTGAGGGGAGGAAACTATGGCTACACCTTC
CSVRVRGGNYGYTF
>few|TRBJ2-1|TRBV4-2|TRBD2
TGTGCCAGCAGCCCAAAAGGGACTAGCGGGAGCTACAATGAGCAGTTCTTC
CASSPKGTSGSYNEQFF
>few|TRBJ2-1|TRBV2|NA
TGTGCCAGCAGTGTCTCCGGGGTATTCTACAATGAGCAGTTCTTC
CASSVSGVFYNEQFF
>few|TRBJ2-7|TRBV12-3/TRBV12-4|NA
TGTGCCAGCAGGCTGGGACGGATGTACGAGCAGTACTTC
CASRLGRMYEQYF
>few|TRBJ2-1|TRBV27|TRBD2
TGTGCCAGCAGTTTATACCTAGCGGGGGGGCCCTACAATGAGCAGTTCTTC
CASSLYLAGGPYNEQFF
>few|TRBJ1-4|TRBV6-5|NA
TGTGCCAGCAGTTATAGCCACGGAGAAAAACTGTTTTTT
CASSYSHGEKLFF